One and the same sample provided the 18 T cell receptor beta chains below, sequenced in a study of follicular helper T cells after annual influenza vaccination. TCRdb keeps only in-frame clones here, not all; method: immunoSEQ multiplex PCR. The table shows nearly 11,000 clones, with 70% to 85% occurring only once. The specimen was CXCR5- memory CD4+ T cells sorted from blood, collected 6 weeks after influenza vaccination. These receptors came from an adult who received the influenza vaccine.

The genes are TRBV29-1 and TRBJ2-3; TRBD2 aligns across 16 bases. The junction had 6 bases not matched to a gene; V was cut back by 4 bases and J by 5 bases. Germline assignment: CDR1 SQVTM and CDR2 ANQGSEA. The CDR3 runs 16 residues. This chain's CDR3 is CSVGGLAGGPGDTQYF. The CDR3 nucleotides are TGCAGCGTTGGGGGACTAGCGGGAGGGCCGGGAGATACGCAGTATTTT.

The V and J genes are TRBV18 and TRBJ2-2; D perhaps matches TRBD1 (5 bases). This CDR3 region has 17 residues. In germline, CDR1 is KGHSH, CDR2 LQKENI. The ends were cut back, 3 bases at V and 2 bases at J, with 16 bases in the middle. CDR3 DNA sequence: TGTGCCAGCTCACCCGGACCCCCAGGGTTCAACACCGGGGAGCTGTTTTTT. Protein product: CASSPGPPGFNTGELFF.

This clone was observed a single time. This chain links TRBV5-1 with TRBJ1-1; a weak D match, TRBD1 (5 bases). CDR3 size: 14 residues. V was shortened by 2 bases and J by 0 bases, with 8 bases between the two germline ends. Germline assignment: CDR1 SGHRS and CDR2 YFSETQ. The CDR3 region has the DNA TGCGCCAGCAGCTTTGACAGCCTGAACACTGAAGCTTTCTTT. This sequence encodes CASSFDSLNTEAFF.

V gene TRBV5-1 combines with J gene TRBJ2-7; TRBD2 matches at 12 bases. The CDR3 spans 15 residues. CDR1 SGHRS and CDR2 YFSETQ come from the germline V gene. Trimming at V came to 4 bases and at J to 5 bases, leaving 7 bases not matched to a gene. The CDR3 nucleotides are TGCGCCAGCAGCCAGGAACTAGCGGGAGGCCACGAGCAGTACTTC. It translates to CASSQELAGGHEQYF.

The table lists this clone with a few counts. The chain couples TRBV2 to TRBJ1-4; D not certain. This CDR3 is built from 11 residues. V lost 1 base and J lost 8, with 2 bases in between. Germline V lookup: CDR1 SNHLY, CDR2 FYNNEI. CDR3 nucleotides: TGTGCCAGCAGTGAAGAGGAAAAACTGTTTTTT. It specifies CASSEEEKLFF.

The gene calls are TRBV7-2 and TRBJ2-1, with 12 bases matching TRBD1. Germline lookup yields CDR1 SGHTA and CDR2 FQGNSA. The CDR3 is made up of 17 amino acids. The V segment lost 0 bases and the J segment 9 bases; nucleotides outside the gene matches: 9. CDR3 coding DNA: TGTGCCAGCAGCTTAGCTTTAGGGGGACAGGGGGCTGGTGAGCAGTTCTTC. It specifies CASSLALGGQGAGEQFF.

V usage is TRBV7-9 and J usage is TRBJ2-1, with 7 bases that match TRBD2. The CDR3 sequence is 15 residues long. With V trimmed by 2 bases and J by 7 bases, 8 bases remained unmatched. Per the germline V gene, CDR1 is SEHNR and CDR2 is FQNEAQ (reference sequence). CDR3 bases: TGTGCCAGCAGCTTATTCGGGGGGAGCGGGAATGAGCAGTTCTTC. Translation gives CASSLFGGSGNEQFF.

This clone was picked up a small number of times. The V gene is TRBV5-4, the J gene TRBJ1-6, with TRBD1 matching 9 bases. J lost 6 bases, V lost 3 bases, and 1 base had no gene match. The CDR3 covers 14 residues. In germline, CDR1 is SGHNT, CDR2 YYREEE (reference sequence). CDR3 protein: CASSWGQGNSPLHF. For the CDR3, the DNA is TGTGCCAGCAGCTGGGGACAGGGTAATTCACCCCTCCACTTT. Supplemented by reference TRBV5-4 and TRBJ1-6, the full variable domain reads ETGVTQSPTHLIKTRGQQVTLRCSSQSGHNTVSWYQQALGQGPQFIFQYYREEENGRGNFPPRFSGLQFPNYSSELNVNALELDDSALYLCASSWGQGNSPLHFGNGTRLTVT.

This clone came up a few times. The chain joins TRBV23-1 to TRBJ2-7; 10 bases line up with TRBD1. TRBV23-1 is an ORF for which the function is uncertain. This CDR3 is built from 15 residues. V dropped 4 bases and J dropped 6; count of bases not matched to a gene: 9. CDR3 loop: CASSPTGTGEGEQYF. The DNA of the CDR3 is TGCGCCAGCAGTCCAACGGGGACAGGGGAAGGCGAGCAGTACTTC.

This clone was counted a single time. V usage is TRBV10-1 and J usage is TRBJ2-5, with 7 nucleotides matching TRBD1. The V gene's germline CDR1 is WNHNN and CDR2 SYGVQD (reference sequence). This CDR3 is 14 amino acids long. Losses at the gene ends were 5 bases for V and 3 bases for J; bases not matched to a gene: 6. The CDR3: CASSKGQREETQYF. In DNA form, the CDR3 reads TGCGCCAGCAGTAAGGGACAGAGGGAAGAGACCCAGTACTTC.

The DNA of the CDR3 is TGTGCCAGCTCACAGGGGTGGGATCAGCCCCAGCATTTT. As protein: CASSQGWDQPQHF. The rearrangement links TRBV18 to TRBJ1-5; D possibly corresponds to TRBD1 (5 bases). CDR1 is KGHSH and CDR2 is LQKENI in the germline V gene. The CDR3 runs to 13 residues. V lost 4 bases and J 5 bases, leaving 9 bases between the germline ends.

The chain links TRBV9 to TRBJ2-5; no clear D gene. This CDR3 region has 14 residues. V was trimmed by 1 base and J by 5 bases, leaving 12 bases between them. CDR1 and CDR2 (germline): SGDLS, YYNGEE. The CDR3 here is CASSVISLGETQYF. CDR3 in DNA: TGTGCCAGCAGCGTAATAAGTTTAGGGGAGACCCAGTACTTC.

The chain is built from TRBV15 and TRBJ1-1; TRBD1 matches at 8 bases. Germline trimming cut 4 bases from V and 12 bases from J; bases unmatched to any gene: 7. There are 12 residues in the CDR3. Per germline, CDR1 LNHNV and CDR2 YYDKDF (reference sequence). The CDR3 nucleotides are TGTGCCACCAGCAAAAGACAGGGGACGACTTTCTTT. This gives the protein CATSKRQGTTFF.

This chain joins TRBV28 and TRBJ1-3; TRBD1 matches at 11 bases. V was pared by 6 bases and J by 4 bases, with 8 bases of the junction left unmatched. CDR1 is MDHEN, CDR2 SYDVKM, per germline. CDR3 length: 16 amino acids. CDR3 in amino acids: CASSTGQGAGGNTIYF. CDR3 in DNA: TGTGCCAGCAGCACAGGACAGGGGGCGGGCGGAAACACCATATATTTT.

The chain combines TRBV4-3 with TRBJ2-7; 7 bases are shared with TRBD2. There are 15 residues in the CDR3. Trimming cost V 0 bases and J 2 bases; bases outside gene matches: 4. Germline CDR1 reads LGHNA; CDR2 reads YSLEER. Here the CDR3 reads CASSQDSSGAYEQYF. The CDR3, as DNA: TGCGCCAGCAGCCAAGATTCTAGCGGAGCCTACGAGCAGTACTTC.

V usage is TRBV5-5 and J usage is TRBJ1-3; D is possibly TRBD1 (5 bases). The CDR3 length is 13 residues. Germline-derived CDR1 and CDR2 are SGHKS and YYEKEE (reference sequence). V was pared by 0 bases and J by 8 bases, with 9 bases between. In nucleotides, the CDR3 is TGTGCCAGCAGCTTGGTCGGCAGGGACACCATATATTTT. Translating it yields CASSLVGRDTIYF.

This rearrangement joins TRBV6-6 to TRBJ1-6; TRBD1 agrees at 8 bases. CDR1 is MNHNY, CDR2 SVGAGI, per germline (reference sequence). With V trimmed by 6 bases and J by 4 bases, 5 bases remained unmatched. This CDR3 is 15 amino acids long. The CDR3 reads CASRTGVRYNSPLHF. The CDR3 DNA reads as TGTGCCAGCAGGACAGGGGTGAGATATAATTCACCCCTCCACTTT.

This clone was observed a single time. This chain uses TRBV7-2 with TRBJ2-4, with TRBD1 identical over 9 bases. CDR3 length equals 16 residues. Germline values: CDR1 SGHTA, CDR2 FQGNSA. The ends lost 4 bases at V and 6 bases at J; junction bases unmatched: 10. CDR3 coding DNA: TGTGCCAGCAGCTACCGGGACAGGGCTGAGGGAAACATTCAGTACTTC. The encoded protein is CASSYRDRAEGNIQYF.